A selection of T cell receptor beta chains follows, all from one sample in a study of blood T cell repertoires in COVID-19. Assay used: immunoSEQ multiplex PCR; TCRdb lists only in-frame clones, some missing. This sample carries roughly 130,000 clones, about four fifths of them seen once, and the ten largest clones take about 17%. The sample taken for sequencing was peripheral blood. All receptors derive from a woman between 50 and 59 years old with acute or convalescent COVID-19. The CDR3 runs from the conserved cysteine through the conserved F or W. D genes are given only for firm matches. Some rows mark clone size as missing; the rest say once, few, many or name a class of expanded clone.

>NA|TRBV12-3/TRBV12-4|TRBD1|TRBJ1-4
CASRGTVAEKLFF
TGTGCCAGCAGGGGGACAGTCGCTGAAAAACTGTTTTTT
>NA|TRBV13|TRBD1|TRBJ2-7
CASSPRTGNSYEQYF
TGTGCCAGCAGCCCCCGGACAGGGAACTCCTACGAGCAGTACTTC
>NA|TRBV7-3|NA|TRBJ2-2
CASSLKREGTGGLTGELFF
TGTGCCAGCAGCTTAAAGAGGGAGGGCACAGGGGGACTCACCGGGGAGCTGTTTTTT
>NA|TRBV4-2|NA|TRBJ1-4
CASSQVGTNEKLFF
TGTGCCAGCAGCCAAGTCGGTACTAATGAAAAACTGTTTTTT
>NA|TRBV2|NA|TRBJ1-1
CASSEDRVLAFF
TGTGCCAGCAGTGAAGACAGGGTTTTGGCTTTCTTT
>NA|TRBV6-1|NA|TRBJ1-5
CASSEEPGDSNQPQHF
TGTGCCAGCAGTGAAGAACCGGGAGATAGCAATCAGCCCCAGCATTTT
>NA|TRBV5-5|NA|TRBJ1-1
CASSLLAPNTEAFF
TGTGCCAGCAGCTTGTTGGCCCCAAACACTGAAGCTTTCTTT
>NA|TRBV28|NA|TRBJ1-6
CASSVRVMDSPLHF
TGTGCCAGCAGTGTCAGGGTGATGGATTCACCCCTCCACTTT
>NA|TRBV5-1|TRBD1|TRBJ1-2
CASSPGQGVFNYGYTF
TGCGCCAGCAGCCCAGGACAGGGGGTTTTTAACTATGGCTACACCTTC
>NA|TRBV30|TRBD1|TRBJ1-1
CAWNSLGQGVNTEAFF
TGTGCCTGGAACAGCCTGGGACAGGGGGTGAACACTGAAGCTTTCTTT
>NA|TRBV7-2|TRBD1|TRBJ2-7
CASSLRDRADEQYF
TGTGCCAGCAGCCTCCGGGACAGGGCAGATGAGCAGTACTTC
>NA|TRBV6-4|NA|TRBJ2-4
CASSRDMGDIQYF
TGTGCCAGCAGCCGGGACATGGGGGACATTCAGTACTTC
>NA|TRBV5-4|NA|TRBJ2-1
CASSLSTDYNEQFF
TGTGCCAGCAGCTTGTCTACTGATTACAATGAGCAGTTCTTC
>NA|TRBV6-5|NA|TRBJ1-1
CASSYPTGGEAFF
TGTGCCAGCAGTTACCCAACAGGTGGGGAAGCTTTCTTT
>NA|TRBV15|NA|TRBJ2-2
CATYFRRGSNTGELFF
TGTGCCACCTACTTTCGCCGGGGTTCGAACACCGGGGAGCTGTTTTTT
>NA|TRBV4-1|TRBD1|TRBJ1-2
CASSSGQGALLGYTF
TGCGCCAGCAGCTCGGGACAGGGGGCGCTTCTTGGCTACACCTTC
>NA|TRBV14|NA|TRBJ2-1
CASSRTNYNEQFF
TGTGCCAGCAGCCGGACTAATTACAATGAGCAGTTCTTC
>NA|TRBV19|NA|TRBJ1-4
CASSIGVGGEKLFF
TGTGCCAGTAGTATAGGAGTCGGGGGAGAAAAACTGTTTTTT
>NA|TRBV2|TRBD1|TRBJ1-1
CASSQSRQGVSNAFF
TGTGCCAGCAGTCAGTCCAGACAGGGAGTGTCGAACGCTTTCTTT
>NA|TRBV5-1|TRBD1|TRBJ2-5
CASSLTGGAETQYF
TGCGCCAGCAGTTTGACAGGGGGCGCGGAGACCCAGTACTTC
>NA|TRBV7-9|NA|TRBJ1-1
CASSGRGPMNTEAFF
TGTGCCAGCAGCGGTCGGGGTCCTATGAACACTGAAGCTTTCTTT
>NA|TRBV29-1|NA|TRBJ2-7
CSVDRTGSSYEQYF
TGCAGCGTTGATAGGACCGGGAGCTCCTACGAGCAGTACTTC
>NA|TRBV5-6|NA|TRBJ1-3
CASSFGDLVNTIYF
TGTGCCAGCAGCTTCGGGGACTTAGTGAACACCATATATTTT
>few|TRBV7-2|NA|TRBJ2-7
CASSLPAVEQYF
TGTGCCAGCAGCTTACCAGCGGTGGAGCAGTACTTC
>NA|TRBV19|NA|TRBJ1-1
CASTNRANTEAFF
TGTGCCAGTACTAACAGGGCAAACACTGAAGCTTTCTTT
>NA|TRBV6-5|NA|TRBJ2-1
CASSYLGRVNEQFF
TGTGCCAGCAGTTACTTGGGCAGGGTCAATGAGCAGTTCTTC
>NA|TRBV2|NA|TRBJ1-2
CASAGIYGYTF
TGTGCCAGCGCAGGGATCTATGGCTACACCTTC
>once|TRBV18|NA|TRBJ2-7
CASSPEGSEQYF
TGTGCCAGCTCACCAGAAGGGAGCGAGCAGTACTTC
>NA|TRBV10-3|TRBD2|TRBJ2-7
CAISVSSGGSEQYF
TGTGCCATCAGTGTCTCCTCCGGGGGGAGCGAGCAGTACTTC
>NA|TRBV12-5|TRBD1|TRBJ1-2
CASGLLGQGGYTF
TGTGCTAGTGGCCTCCTCGGACAGGGCGGCTACACCTTC
>NA|TRBV6-5|NA|TRBJ1-4
CASTNWGGNEKLFF
TGTGCCAGCACCAATTGGGGGGGGAATGAAAAACTGTTTTTT
>NA|TRBV25-1|TRBD1|TRBJ1-1
CASSALGARQGLSEAFF
TGTGCCAGCAGTGCCCTAGGGGCGAGACAGGGGCTCAGTGAAGCTTTCTTT
>NA|TRBV19|TRBD1|TRBJ1-1
CASSMGPRDRGYTEAFF
TGTGCCAGTAGTATGGGCCCCCGGGACAGGGGGTACACTGAAGCTTTCTTT
>NA|TRBV29-1|TRBD1|TRBJ2-1
CSVEPRDRAYNEQFF
TGCAGCGTTGAACCCCGGGACAGGGCCTACAATGAGCAGTTCTTC
>once|TRBV18|NA|TRBJ2-2
CASSLDLRGDYTGELFF
TGTGCCAGCTCACTCGACCTCAGGGGAGACTACACCGGGGAGCTGTTTTTT
>NA|TRBV3-1/TRBV3-2|NA|TRBJ1-3
CASSPIGLEGDTIYF
TGTGCCAGCAGCCCGATAGGGCTTGAGGGAGACACCATATATTTT
>NA|TRBV5-5|TRBD1|TRBJ2-7
CASSLITTGTKRPYEQYF
TGTGCCAGCAGCTTGATTACGACAGGGACGAAACGACCCTACGAGCAGTACTTC
>few|TRBV19|TRBD1|TRBJ1-2
CASTPDRAYGYTF
TGTGCCAGTACCCCGGACAGGGCCTATGGCTACACCTTC
>NA|TRBV2|TRBD1|TRBJ1-1
CASSAVGQGMNTEAFF
TGTGCCAGCAGTGCTGTTGGACAGGGAATGAACACTGAAGCTTTCTTT
>NA|TRBV29-1|NA|TRBJ2-7
CSVEAPGEQYF
TGCAGCGTTGAAGCGCCGGGCGAGCAGTACTTC
>few|TRBV10-2|NA|TRBJ2-1
CASSGRSLDEQFF
TGCGCCAGCAGTGGTCGGTCCCTTGATGAGCAGTTCTTC
>NA|TRBV3-1/TRBV3-2|TRBD1|TRBJ1-6
CASSQDQAQGNSPLHF
TGTGCCAGCAGCCAAGATCAGGCACAGGGGAACTCACCCCTCCACTTT
>NA|TRBV18|TRBD1|TRBJ1-2
CASSPRTGENYGYTF
TGTGCCAGCTCACCACGGACAGGGGAGAACTATGGCTACACCTTC